This T cell receptor beta chain was found in a study of T cell responses to AZD1222 COVID-19 vaccine. Looking at the study overall: Some second doses came at about 4 weeks and others at about 12 weeks; these were pooled.

Sequencing was performed with immunoSEQ multiplex PCR; in TCRdb, only in-frame clones are kept and a portion is missing. The repertoire holds 90,000 to 150,000 clones, around 90% seen once, with about 1.2% in the top ten. Unmatched junction bases numbered 10, after V lost 5 bases and J lost 4 bases. This CDR3 is 15 amino acids long. In germline, CDR1 is SGHVS, CDR2 FQNEAQ. The chain combines TRBV7-8 with TRBJ2-5, with 7 bases that match TRBD1. The source of this sequence is an adult in good health. The sample was peripheral blood, taken on day 0 of AZD1222 vaccination. The CDR3 here is CASSQGGEWRETQYF. CDR3 DNA: TGTGCCAGCAGCCAAGGGGGCGAATGGCGAGAGACCCAGTACTTC.